These 14 T cell receptor beta chains came from one sample sequenced in a study of blood T cell repertoires in COVID-19. Sequencing used immunoSEQ multiplex PCR; TCRdb keeps in-frame clones, though not all of them. This table has roughly 200,000 clones, 90% appearing once. Sequenced input: peripheral blood. The receptor source for this set is a middle-aged man with acute or convalescent COVID-19.

This sequence joins TRBV6-5 and TRBJ2-1; 9 bases align to TRBD2. CDR1 and CDR2 (germline): MNHEY, SVGAGI. This CDR3 has 15 residues. J lost 4 bases, V lost 5 bases, and 6 bases had no gene match. CDR3 region: CASSNSGSTYNEQFF. In DNA form, the CDR3 reads TGTGCCAGCAGTAATAGCGGGAGTACTTACAATGAGCAGTTCTTC.

This clone was detected once. This sequence joins TRBV7-3 and TRBJ2-1; 7 bases agree with TRBD2. V gave up 5 bases and J gave up 3 bases; unmatched junction bases: 13. The CDR3 runs 17 residues. The germline V gene has CDR1 SGHTA and CDR2 FQGTGA. The CDR3 DNA reads TGTGCCAGCAGCCCTCGGACGGGGGGTGTAATCTACAATGAGCAGTTCTTC. Protein: CASSPRTGGVIYNEQFF.

CDR3 region: CASRGQPYNSPLHF. The CDR3 DNA follows: TGTGCCAGCAGGGGACAGCCTTATAATTCACCCCTCCACTTT. The V gene is TRBV5-4, the J gene TRBJ1-6, with TRBD1 identical over 7 bases. From germline, CDR1 is SGHNT and CDR2 YYREEE (reference sequence). The CDR3 spans 14 residues. V lost 5 bases, J lost 4 bases, and 3 bases stayed unmatched.

This chain links TRBV18 with TRBJ2-5, with a possible D match to TRBD1 (6 bases). From germline, CDR1 is KGHSH and CDR2 LQKENI. This CDR3 region has 14 residues. Trimming removed 7 bases at V and 1 base at J, with 13 bases between. CDR3 nucleotide sequence: TGTGCCAGCTGTACCGGGACAACCCAAGAGACCCAGTACTTC. Translating gives CASCTGTTQETQYF.

This chain connects TRBV7-2 to TRBJ2-4, with D maybe TRBD2 (5 bases). Germline lookup yields CDR1 SGHTA and CDR2 FQGNSA. There are 14 residues in the CDR3. V gave up 1 base and J gave up 4 bases, with 8 bases separating them. The CDR3 spells CASSLERGKNIQYF. As DNA, the CDR3 is TGTGCCAGCAGCTTAGAACGAGGGAAAAACATTCAGTACTTC.

The chain joins TRBV6-2 or TRBV6-3 to TRBJ2-5; 13 bases are shared with TRBD2. This CDR3 is 17 amino acids long. The J segment lost 5 bases and the V segment lost 0 bases, leaving 6 bases of the junction unmatched. Germline V gene data show CDR1 as MNHEY and CDR2 as SVGEGT. The CDR3 sequence is CASSYSKSTSGRETQYF. The CDR3 nucleotides are TGTGCCAGCAGTTACTCGAAATCGACTAGCGGGAGGGAGACCCAGTACTTC.

V is TRBV21-1 and J is TRBJ1-5; the table gives TRBD1 as D, unverified against the DNA. TRBV21-1 is a pseudogene locus. The CDR3 totals 16 residues. DNA for the CDR3: TGTGCCAGCAGCACCCTCTGCAGGGGGCTCAATCAGCCCCAGCATTTT. This gives the protein CASSTLCRGLNQPQHF.

The chain has TRBV11-2 and TRBJ2-1; 9 bases fit TRBD1. The CDR3 contains 17 residues. With 4 bases clipped from V and 4 bases from J, the junction kept 11 bases outside the gene matches. CDR1 is SGHAT, CDR2 FQNNGV, per germline. The CDR3, as DNA: TGTGCCAGCAGCTCCTTCATAGGGGACAGGGAATACAATGAGCAGTTCTTC. This translates into CASSSFIGDREYNEQFF.

The chain uses TRBV5-1 and TRBJ1-5, with TRBD1 identical over 9 bases. The CDR3 has 15 residues. Trimming cost V 0 bases and J 4 bases; bases outside gene matches: 2. Germline V gives CDR1 SGHRS, CDR2 YFSETQ. The CDR3 DNA follows: TGCGCCAGCAGCTTGGGGACAGGGGAAAATCAGCCCCAGCATTTT. Its translation: CASSLGTGENQPQHF.

The V and J genes are TRBV2 and TRBJ2-1; possibly TRBD1 for D (5 bases). The V gene's germline CDR1 is SNHLY and CDR2 FYNNEI. CDR3 length: 17 residues. Trimming stripped 3 bases from V and 6 bases from J, with 21 bases between. In DNA, the CDR3 is TGTGCCAGCAGTGACTTAATAACACCAGGGATAGCCAATGAGCAGTTCTTC. It yields the protein CASSDLITPGIANEQFF.

The genes are TRBV29-1 and TRBJ2-1; 9 nucleotides match TRBD1. The CDR3 runs 12 residues. Germline CDR1 reads SQVTM; CDR2 reads ANQGSEA. The J segment lost 8 bases and the V segment lost 7 bases, leaving 6 bases of the junction unmatched. The CDR3 is CSDGTGSDEQFF. For the CDR3, the DNA is TGCAGCGACGGGACAGGGAGTGATGAGCAGTTCTTC.

The chain recombines TRBV14 with TRBJ1-1; 7 bases map to TRBD1. Germline assignment: CDR1 SGHDN and CDR2 FVKESK. Trimming took 0 bases from V and 4 from J; bases not matched to a gene: 8. The CDR3 has 16 residues. The CDR3 nucleotides read TGTGCCAGCAGCCAAGATCAGAGGGGACAGTTCACTGAAGCTTTCTTT. This translates into CASSQDQRGQFTEAFF.

The chain employs TRBV10-3 and TRBJ1-1; no firm D call. The CDR3 spans 12 residues. V was trimmed by 0 bases and J by 10 bases, leaving 9 bases between them. Germline V gene lookup returns CDR1 ENHRY and CDR2 SYGVKD. The CDR3 coding sequence is TGTGCCATCAGTGAGTCGAGGTCGGGAGCTTTCTTT. It yields the protein CAISESRSGAFF.

This chain connects TRBV29-1 to TRBJ1-4; a possible D gene is TRBD1 (5 bases). V lost 7 bases and J 8 bases, leaving 14 bases between the germline ends. Germline CDR1 is SQVTM and CDR2 is ANQGSEA. The CDR3 is 12 amino acids. CDR3: CSARGGTEKLFF. The CDR3 DNA is TGCAGCGCCCGGGGGGGTACGGAAAAACTGTTTTTT.